Detailed here is one T cell receptor beta chain. Within the sample, other DNA sequences also encode this same CDR3. Looked up from germline, CDR1 is SNHLY and CDR2 is FYNNEI. The CDR3 is made up of 14 amino acids. Trimming at V came to 2 bases and at J to 6 bases, leaving 3 bases not matched to a gene. The sample originates from a study of shared clonotypes between healthy human individuals. Clones were read by immunoSEQ multiplex PCR, and TCRdb kept only the in-frame ones, dropping some. The sample lists around 2,100,000 clones; around 96% were seen once. Terminally differentiated effector memory CD45RA+ cells were left out of the naive CD8 fraction, which was CD45RO-negative and positively selected for CCR7.

The origin of this receptor is a man between 18 and 35 years old in good health. Sequencing was carried out using naive CD8+ T cells sorted from blood. The chain recombines TRBV2 with TRBJ2-1, with 8 nucleotides matching TRBD2. The CDR3, as DNA: TGTGCCAGCAGTGAACTAGCGGGCCTCAATGAGCAGTTCTTC. Protein sequence: CASSELAGLNEQFF.